The 24 T cell receptor beta chains in this list originate from one sample, sequenced in a study of cytomegalovirus exposure and HLA in healthy donors. The primer mix had 60 Vbeta and 13 Jbeta primers. Sequenced by immunoSEQ multiplex PCR; TCRdb stores in-frame clones only, minus some. The sample data list 170,000 or so clones. The sample was PBMCs. Receptors were obtained from a man in his thirties or forties in good health and CMV-seronegative.

V and J are TRBV6-1 and TRBJ2-1, with D perhaps TRBD1 (5 bases). Germline CDR1 and CDR2: MNHNS and SASEGT. The V end lost 6 bases, the J end lost 14 bases, and 26 bases lay between the germline ends. CDR3 length equals 15 residues. CDR3 DNA sequence: TGTGCCAGCAGACCCTCCCCCCTTGGAGTAGTACAGGAGTTCTTC. Amino acids: CASRPSPLGVVQEFF.

The J gene is TRBJ2-7, the V gene TRBV29-1; the match to TRBD2 covers 15 bases. V lost 7 bases and J lost 0; bases outside the gene matches: 7. Germline V gene sequence: CDR1 SQVTM, CDR2 ANQGSEA. The CDR3 contains 16 residues. The CDR3 region has the DNA TGCAGCGGCGTGGGACTAGCGGGAGGCTCCTCCTACGAGCAGTACTTC. Translating it yields CSGVGLAGGSSYEQYF.

In the case of this clone: The identical CDR3 is also encoded by other nucleotide sequences in the sample. The genes are TRBV18 and TRBJ1-1; no reliable D call. V lost 2 bases and J lost 3, with 7 bases in between. This CDR3 comprises 13 residues. Per germline, CDR1 KGHSH and CDR2 LQKENI. This CDR3 is CASSPTGDTEAFF. CDR3 nucleotides: TGTGCCAGCTCACCAACGGGTGACACTGAAGCTTTCTTT.

The chain combines TRBV30 with TRBJ1-1, with TRBD1 matching 8 bases. Germline loops: CDR1 GTSNPN, CDR2 SVGIG (reference sequence). The V gene end was trimmed by 5 bases and the J gene end by 0 bases; junction bases not matched to a gene: 2. The CDR3 loop spans 13 amino acids. The CDR3 sequence: CAWGTGLNTEAFF. The CDR3 DNA sequence: TGTGCCTGGGGGACAGGTTTGAACACTGAAGCTTTCTTT.

The CDR3 loop reads CASSTGQPLSGNTIYF. CDR3 DNA sequence: TGCGCCAGCAGCACCGGACAGCCCCTCTCTGGAAACACCATATATTTT. The chain recombines TRBV5-1 with TRBJ1-3, with TRBD1 as a possible D gene (6 bases). Trimming shortened V by 4 bases and J by 0 bases, and 14 bases separated the two germline ends. The CDR3 runs to 16 residues. Germline V gene sequence: CDR1 SGHRS, CDR2 YFSETQ. Supplemented by reference TRBV5-1 and TRBJ1-3, the full variable domain reads KAGVTQTPRYLIKTRGQQVTLSCSPISGHRSVSWYQQTPGQGLQFLFEYFSETQRNKGNFPGRFSGRQFSNSRSEMNVSTLELGDSALYLCASSTGQPLSGNTIYFGEGSWLTVV.

This chain joins TRBV6-1 and TRBJ2-7, with 8 bases that match TRBD2. CDR1 is MNHNS and CDR2 is SASEGT in the germline V gene. Unmatched junction bases numbered 14, after V lost 3 bases and J lost 4 bases. CDR3 length equals 17 residues. The CDR3 sequence: CASSDSWGSGRKYEQYF. The CDR3, as DNA: TGTGCCAGCAGTGATTCCTGGGGGAGCGGGAGAAAATACGAGCAGTACTTC.

V usage is TRBV7-6 and J usage is TRBJ2-7; 12 bases map to TRBD2. Germline CDR1 and CDR2: SGHVS and FNYEAQ. Trimming at V came to 4 bases and at J to 2 bases, leaving 3 bases not matched to a gene. The CDR3 contains 15 residues. The CDR3: CASSSRTSGAYEQYF. The CDR3 DNA is TGTGCCAGCAGCTCTCGGACTAGCGGGGCCTACGAGCAGTACTTC.

The CDR3, as DNA: TGTGCCAGCAGTTACCCGAGCGGGAGCAATTCAGATACGCAGTATTTT. It codes for CASSYPSGSNSDTQYF. The chain combines TRBV6-6 with TRBJ2-3; 8 nucleotides agree with TRBD2. After removal of 2 bases from V and 4 bases from J, the junction contained 8 bases not matched to a gene. Germline V gene data show CDR1 as MNHNY and CDR2 as SVGAGI (reference sequence). There are 16 residues in the CDR3.

V gene TRBV28 combines with J gene TRBJ1-2; D remains unclear. Germline CDR1 is MDHEN and CDR2 is SYDVKM. The CDR3 is 15 residues long. V dropped 8 bases and J dropped 5 bases, with 21 bases sitting between them. The CDR3 here is CASLAGKKDRYGYTF. The CDR3 bases are TGTGCCAGCCTTGCGGGAAAAAAGGACCGGTATGGCTACACCTTC.

V and J are TRBV10-1 and TRBJ2-7, with 14 bases matching TRBD2. The CDR3 is 16 residues long. Losses at the gene ends were 3 bases for V and 3 bases for J; bases not matched to a gene: 4. The germline gives CDR1 WNHNN, CDR2 SYGVQD (reference sequence). The CDR3 DNA reads TGCGCCAGCAGTGACCCAGGGACTAGCGGGGGCTACGAGCAGTACTTC. Residues: CASSDPGTSGGYEQYF.

The chain employs TRBV6-5 and TRBJ1-5, with D perhaps TRBD1 (5 bases). Trimming removed 4 bases from V and 1 base from J, with 8 bases in between. CDR1 and CDR2 from the germline V gene are MNHEY and SVGAGI. The CDR3 is made up of 14 amino acids. The CDR3 sequence: CASSLQESNQPQHF. The DNA for the CDR3 is TGTGCCAGCAGTTTACAGGAGAGCAATCAGCCCCAGCATTTT.

The chain joins TRBV11-2 to TRBJ2-7; a weak D match, TRBD2 (6 bases). V was pared by 3 bases and J by 2 bases, with 11 bases between. Per germline, CDR1 SGHAT and CDR2 FQNNGV. This CDR3 is built from 14 residues. CDR3 loop: CASSFSGWAYEQYF. DNA of the CDR3: TGTGCCAGCAGCTTTAGCGGATGGGCCTACGAGCAGTACTTC. Combining the CDR3 with reference TRBV11-2 and TRBJ2-7 gives the whole variable domain EAGVAQSPRYKIIEKRQSVAFWCNPISGHATLYWYQQILGQGPKLLIQFQNNGVVDDSQLPKDRFSAERLKGVDSTLKIQPAKLEDSAVYLCASSFSGWAYEQYFGPGTRLTVT.

J is TRBJ2-5 and V is TRBV29-1; no definite D call. V dropped 6 bases and J dropped 0 bases, with 5 bases sitting between them. Germline values: CDR1 SQVTM, CDR2 ANQGSEA. The CDR3 runs 11 residues. The CDR3 spells CSVSDQETQYF. The CDR3 DNA is TGCAGCGTATCTGACCAAGAGACCCAGTACTTC.

The chain couples TRBV11-2 to TRBJ2-1, with 9 nucleotides matching TRBD2. There are 13 residues in the CDR3. V shed 3 bases and J 10 bases; nucleotides not matched to a gene: 4. From germline, CDR1 is SGHAT and CDR2 FQNNGV. The DNA of the CDR3 is TGTGCCAGCAGCTTGGGACTAGCTCTAGAGCAGTTCTTC. It codes for CASSLGLALEQFF.

This chain links TRBV19 with TRBJ1-4; unclear D gene. Looked up from germline, CDR1 is LNHDA and CDR2 is SQIVND (reference sequence). V was pared by 3 bases and J by 7 bases, with 18 bases between. CDR3 length equals 16 residues. Here the CDR3 reads CASSILHSGQSEKLFF. The CDR3 DNA reads TGTGCCAGTAGTATTCTCCACAGCGGGCAGAGTGAAAAACTGTTTTTT.

V is TRBV7-9 and J is TRBJ1-2; TRBD1 agrees at 8 bases. The CDR3 covers 13 residues. The V gene's germline CDR1 is SEHNR and CDR2 FQNEAQ (reference sequence). J was trimmed by 8 bases and V by 5 bases; bases with no gene match: 7. CDR3 nucleotide sequence: TGTGCCAGCAGCGCAGCAGGGGGCAGAGGCTACACCTTC. Amino acid sequence: CASSAAGGRGYTF.

The V and J genes are TRBV2 and TRBJ1-5; D not resolved. The germline V gene has CDR1 SNHLY and CDR2 FYNNEI. Trimming removed 5 bases at V and 4 bases at J, with 15 bases between. The CDR3 extends over 15 amino acids. The CDR3 spells CASSNAGGRNQPQHF. CDR3 sequence (DNA): TGTGCCAGCAGTAACGCGGGAGGTAGGAATCAGCCCCAGCATTTT.

V gene TRBV10-3 combines with J gene TRBJ2-5; 7 bases are a match to TRBD1. Germline values: CDR1 ENHRY, CDR2 SYGVKD. The V and J ends lost 2 bases and 2 bases, in that order; junction bases with no gene match: 14. This CDR3 comprises 18 residues. The CDR3 DNA sequence: TGTGCCATCAGTGAGCAAACCAGGGGGACGGTGCTACAAGAGACCCAGTACTTC. The encoded protein is CAISEQTRGTVLQETQYF.

V and J are TRBV28 and TRBJ1-1; D gene unclear. The CDR3 length is 15 residues. Trimming took 2 bases from V and 0 from J, leaving 10 bases between them. Germline V lookup: CDR1 MDHEN, CDR2 SYDVKM. The CDR3 DNA reads as TGTGCCAGCAGTTTAACGACACCCATGAACACTGAAGCTTTCTTT. This sequence encodes CASSLTTPMNTEAFF.

V usage is TRBV6-5 and J usage is TRBJ2-1, with 7 bases that match TRBD2. Germline trimming cut 2 bases from V and 8 bases from J; bases unmatched to any gene: 12. CDR1 MNHEY and CDR2 SVGAGI come from the germline V gene. The CDR3 spans 16 residues. As DNA, the CDR3 is TGTGCCAGCAGTTACGAGGAGGGGCGGGAGTTCGATGAGCAGTTCTTC. Amino acids: CASSYEEGREFDEQFF.

The chain uses TRBV5-5 and TRBJ2-3, with TRBD1 as a possible D gene (6 bases). CDR1 and CDR2 from the germline V gene are SGHKS and YYEKEE (reference sequence). The V end lost 3 bases, the J end lost 5 bases, and 16 bases lay between the germline ends. This CDR3 comprises 15 residues. The CDR3 DNA is TGTGCCAGCAGCTCGATAACAGGGCTGCAAGATACGCAGTATTTT. Its protein is CASSSITGLQDTQYF.

This chain connects TRBV5-6 to TRBJ2-1; TRBD1 aligns across 8 bases. This CDR3 has 15 amino acids. Germline loops: CDR1 SGHDT, CDR2 YYEEEE. V lost 0 bases to trimming and J lost 3 bases; unmatched junction nucleotides: 2. Written as DNA, the CDR3 is TGTGCCAGCAGCTTGGGTACAGGGGGCTACAATGAGCAGTTCTTC. It codes for CASSLGTGGYNEQFF.

The chain employs TRBV7-2 and TRBJ1-5; maybe TRBD1 (5 bases). V lost 1 base to trimming and J lost 7 bases, with 17 bases between them. The germline CDR1 and CDR2 sequences are SGHTA and FQGNSA. The length of the CDR3 is 16 residues. CDR3 sequence: CASSLGPGSLGQPQHF. CDR3 bases: TGTGCCAGCAGCTTAGGCCCAGGGTCTTTGGGGCAGCCCCAGCATTTT.

The V gene is TRBV30, the J gene TRBJ1-4, with D unresolved. Germline V gene lookup returns CDR1 GTSNPN and CDR2 SVGIG (reference sequence). The V gene lost 5 bases and the J gene lost 6 bases, with 10 bases spanning the gap. The CDR3 has 12 amino acids. CDR3 amino acids: CAWGPDYEKLFF. CDR3 coding DNA: TGTGCCTGGGGCCCAGACTATGAAAAACTGTTTTTT.